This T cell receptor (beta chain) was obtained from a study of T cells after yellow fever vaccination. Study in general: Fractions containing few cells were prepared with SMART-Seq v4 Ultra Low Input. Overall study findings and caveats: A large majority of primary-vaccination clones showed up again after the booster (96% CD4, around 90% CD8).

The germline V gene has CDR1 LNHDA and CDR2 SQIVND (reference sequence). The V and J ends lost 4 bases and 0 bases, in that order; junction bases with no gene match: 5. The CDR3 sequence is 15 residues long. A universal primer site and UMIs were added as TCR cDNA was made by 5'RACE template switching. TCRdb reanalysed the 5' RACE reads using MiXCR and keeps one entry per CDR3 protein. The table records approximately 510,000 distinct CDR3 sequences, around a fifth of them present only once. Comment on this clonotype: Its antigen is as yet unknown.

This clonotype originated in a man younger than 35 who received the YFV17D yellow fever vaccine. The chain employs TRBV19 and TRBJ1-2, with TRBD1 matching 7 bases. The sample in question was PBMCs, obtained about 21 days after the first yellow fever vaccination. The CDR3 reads CASSNPGTANYGYTF. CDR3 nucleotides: TGTGCCAGTAGTAACCCCGGGACAGCTAACTATGGCTACACCTTC.